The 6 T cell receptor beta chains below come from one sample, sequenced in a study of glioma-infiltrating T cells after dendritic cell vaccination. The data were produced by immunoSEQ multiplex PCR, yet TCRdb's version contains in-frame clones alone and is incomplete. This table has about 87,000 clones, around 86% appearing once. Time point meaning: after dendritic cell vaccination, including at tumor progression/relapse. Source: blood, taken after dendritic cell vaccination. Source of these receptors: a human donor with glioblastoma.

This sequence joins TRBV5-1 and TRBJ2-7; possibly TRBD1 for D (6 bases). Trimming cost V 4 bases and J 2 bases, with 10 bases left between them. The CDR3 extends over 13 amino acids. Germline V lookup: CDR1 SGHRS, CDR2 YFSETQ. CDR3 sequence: CASSPDRTYEQYF. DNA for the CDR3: TGCGCCAGCAGCCCCGACAGGACCTACGAGCAGTACTTC.

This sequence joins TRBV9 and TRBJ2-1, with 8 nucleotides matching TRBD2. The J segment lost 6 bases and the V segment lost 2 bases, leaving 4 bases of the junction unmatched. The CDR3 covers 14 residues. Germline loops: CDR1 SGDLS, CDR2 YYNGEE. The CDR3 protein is CASSVMGLVNEQFF. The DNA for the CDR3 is TGTGCCAGCAGCGTTATGGGACTAGTCAATGAGCAGTTCTTC.

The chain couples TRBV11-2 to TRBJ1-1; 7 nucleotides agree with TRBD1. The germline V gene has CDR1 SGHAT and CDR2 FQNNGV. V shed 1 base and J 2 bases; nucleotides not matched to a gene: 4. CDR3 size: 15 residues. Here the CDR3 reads CASSLGGTDNTEAFF. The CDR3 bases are TGTGCCAGCAGCTTAGGCGGGACAGATAACACTGAAGCTTTCTTT.

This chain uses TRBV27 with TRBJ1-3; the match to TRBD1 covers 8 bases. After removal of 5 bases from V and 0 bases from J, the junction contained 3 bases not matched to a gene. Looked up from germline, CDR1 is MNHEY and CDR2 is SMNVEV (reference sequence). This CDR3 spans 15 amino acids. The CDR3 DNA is TGTGCCAGCAGTCGGGACAGGAGCTCTGGAAACACCATATATTTT. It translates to CASSRDRSSGNTIYF.

The CDR3 nucleotides read TGTGCCAGCAGCCCCGGGGGGGTATCTGAGCAGTTCTTC. It translates to CASSPGGVSEQFF. J is TRBJ2-1 and V is TRBV7-2; 8 nucleotides align to TRBD2. CDR3 length equals 13 residues. The V and J ends lost 5 bases and 9 bases, in that order; junction bases with no gene match: 6. The germline V gene encodes CDR1 SGHTA and CDR2 FQGNSA.

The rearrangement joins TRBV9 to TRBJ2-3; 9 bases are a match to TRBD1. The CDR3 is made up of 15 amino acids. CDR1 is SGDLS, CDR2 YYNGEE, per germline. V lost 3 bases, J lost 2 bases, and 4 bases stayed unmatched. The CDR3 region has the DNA TGTGCCAGCAGCGAGGGGACAGGGAACACAGATACGCAGTATTTT. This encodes CASSEGTGNTDTQYF.